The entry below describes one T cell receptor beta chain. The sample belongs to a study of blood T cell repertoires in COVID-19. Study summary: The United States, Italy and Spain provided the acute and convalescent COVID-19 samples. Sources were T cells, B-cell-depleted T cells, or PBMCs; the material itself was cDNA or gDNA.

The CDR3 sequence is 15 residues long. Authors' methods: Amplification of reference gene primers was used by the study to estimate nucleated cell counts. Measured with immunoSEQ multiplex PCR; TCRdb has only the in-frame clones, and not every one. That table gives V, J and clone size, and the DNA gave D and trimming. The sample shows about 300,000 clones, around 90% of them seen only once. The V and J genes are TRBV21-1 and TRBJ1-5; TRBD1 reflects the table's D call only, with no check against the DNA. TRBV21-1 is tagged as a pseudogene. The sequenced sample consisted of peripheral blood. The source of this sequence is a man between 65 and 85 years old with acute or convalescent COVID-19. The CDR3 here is CASSKYSGSNQPQHF. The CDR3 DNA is TGTGCCAGCAGCAAATATTCAGGATCGAATCAGCCCCAGCATTTT.